This entry lists 13 T cell receptor beta chains sequenced from one sample in a study of PD-L1 blockade in urothelial cancer. The repertoire was sequenced with immunoSEQ multiplex PCR; TCRdb's copy has only in-frame clones and lacks some. The data show around 43,000 clones, with roughly 88% seen just once and approximately 25% held by the top ten. Time point defined: pretreatment peripheral blood. Sequencing used PBMCs, obtained around atezolizumab (anti-PD-L1) treatment. The receptors come from a donor at least 40 years old with urothelial cancer.

CDR3 nucleotide sequence: TGTGCCTGGAGTGTAGGCCCGGGGGGAGTGGGGAATGAGCAGTTCTTC. This sequence encodes CAWSVGPGGVGNEQFF. This chain joins TRBV30 and TRBJ2-1, with 7 bases aligning to TRBD2. Germline V gene data show CDR1 as GTSNPN and CDR2 as SVGIG (reference sequence). The V segment lost 0 bases and the J segment 7 bases; nucleotides outside the gene matches: 12. This CDR3 region has 16 residues. Filled out from reference TRBV30 and TRBJ2-1, the complete variable domain reads SQTIHQWPATLVQPVGSPLSLECTVEGTSNPNLYWYRQAAGRGLQLLFYSVGIGQISSEVPQNLSASRPQDRQFILSSKKLLLSDSGFYLCAWSVGPGGVGNEQFFGPGTRLTVL.

This chain joins TRBV5-5 and TRBJ2-3; D possibly corresponds to TRBD2 (6 bases). Trimming removed 7 bases at V and 6 bases at J, with 9 bases between. CDR3 length equals 11 residues. Germline V gene lookup returns CDR1 SGHKS and CDR2 YYEKEE (reference sequence). The CDR3 reads CASGRSDTQYF. The CDR3 DNA sequence: TGTGCCAGCGGGAGGTCCGATACGCAGTATTTT. The whole variable domain, remainder taken from reference TRBV5-5 and TRBJ2-3, is DAGVTQSPTHLIKTRGQQVTLRCSPISGHKSVSWYQQVLGQGPQFIFQYYEKEERGRGNFPDRFSARQFPNYSSELNVNALLLGDSALYLCASGRSDTQYFGPGTRLTVL.

CDR3 residues: CASSLGGLKETQYF. The CDR3 DNA is TGTGCCAGCAGCTTAGGGGGCTTAAAAGAGACCCAGTACTTC. This chain uses TRBV7-2 with TRBJ2-5; weak D call: TRBD1 (5 bases). Germline CDR1 SGHTA, CDR2 FQGNSA. CDR3 length equals 14 residues. Deletions cut 1 base from V and 3 bases from J, with 9 bases between. Full variable domain (outside the CDR3, taken from reference TRBV7-2 and TRBJ2-5): GAGVSQSPSNKVTEKGKDVELRCDPISGHTALYWYRQSLGQGLEFLIYFQGNSAPDKSGLPSDRFSAERTGGSVSTLTIQRTQQEDSAVYLCASSLGGLKETQYFGPGTRLLVL.

The CDR3 loop is CASSHATGGDYGYTF. CDR3 sequence (DNA): TGCGCCAGCAGCCACGCGACAGGGGGGGACTATGGCTACACCTTC. The chain recombines TRBV4-3 with TRBJ1-2, with 9 positions matching TRBD1. The CDR3 consists of 15 residues. CDR1 LGHNA and CDR2 YSLEER come from the germline V gene. With V trimmed by 3 bases and J by 3 bases, 5 bases remained unmatched.

This chain joins TRBV2 and TRBJ2-1, with 9 bases lining up with TRBD2. From germline, CDR1 is SNHLY and CDR2 FYNNEI. The ends lost 2 bases at V and 9 bases at J; junction bases unmatched: 20. There are 19 residues in the CDR3. CDR3 DNA sequence: TGTGCCAGCAGTGAATCTCGGCCTAGCGGGAATTCGGCAGGGGCTGAGCAGTTCTTC. Amino acid sequence: CASSESRPSGNSAGAEQFF.

The CDR3 DNA is TGTGCCAGCAGCCAAGATGCCAGCTATGGCTACACCTTC. Amino acid sequence: CASSQDASYGYTF. The rearrangement uses TRBV4-2 and TRBJ1-2; D ambiguous. V was shortened by 0 bases and J by 4 bases, with 6 bases between the two germline ends. Germline assignment: CDR1 LGHNA and CDR2 YNFKEQ. The CDR3 is 13 residues long.

The chain employs TRBV7-2 and TRBJ2-3; TRBD1 agrees at 7 bases. This CDR3 has 18 residues. The J segment lost 4 bases and the V segment lost 3 bases, leaving 16 bases of the junction unmatched. CDR1 is SGHTA and CDR2 is FQGNSA in the germline V gene. CDR3: CASSFSTQGYSVPDTQYF. CDR3 sequence (DNA): TGTGCCAGCAGCTTCTCCACACAGGGGTACTCGGTCCCAGATACGCAGTATTTT.

This chain connects TRBV21-1 to TRBJ1-2; TRBD1 is the table's D call and was not checked against the DNA. TRBV21-1 is labeled a pseudogene. The length of the CDR3 is 19 residues. DNA of the CDR3: TGTGCCAGCAGACCCACCCAGCCGGGACAAACAGCCACGACGTATGGCTACACCTTC. Translation: CASRPTQPGQTATTYGYTF.

The chain employs TRBV4-3 and TRBJ1-4, with a weak D call TRBD1 (6 bases). The V gene's germline CDR1 is LGHNA and CDR2 YSLEER. The CDR3 consists of 14 residues. V lost 2 bases and J lost 8, with 12 bases in between. The CDR3 DNA follows: TGCGCCAGCAGCCAAAGAGGGAGGGGGGAAAAACTGTTTTTT. Translated, it gives CASSQRGRGEKLFF.

V usage is TRBV7-2 and J usage is TRBJ2-5; 9 positions match TRBD2. With V trimmed by 5 bases and J by 1 base, 2 bases remained unmatched. Germline V gene sequence: CDR1 SGHTA, CDR2 FQGNSA. There are 14 residues in the CDR3. CDR3 sequence: CASSLSGSQETQYF. The CDR3 coding sequence is TGTGCCAGCAGCCTTAGCGGGAGCCAAGAGACCCAGTACTTC.

The chain carries TRBV4-2 and TRBJ2-2, with 7 bases fitting TRBD2. The CDR3 spans 16 residues. V was clipped by 5 bases and J by 4 bases; unmatched bases: 10. Germline V gene data show CDR1 as LGHNA and CDR2 as YNFKEQ. The CDR3 spells CASSYAPLAITGELFF. CDR3 nucleotides: TGTGCCAGCAGCTACGCCCCACTAGCGATCACCGGGGAGCTGTTTTTT.

This chain joins TRBV9 and TRBJ2-6; no clear D gene. Trimming took 0 bases from V and 18 from J, leaving 10 bases between them. The CDR3 covers 11 residues. From germline, CDR1 is SGDLS and CDR2 YYNGEE. This chain's CDR3 is CASSVGWQKTF. The CDR3 DNA follows: TGTGCCAGCAGCGTAGGGTGGCAGAAGACTTTC. Full variable domain (rest looked up from reference TRBV9 and TRBJ2-6): DSGVTQTPKHLITATGQRVTLRCSPRSGDLSVYWYQQSLDQGLQFLIQYYNGEERAKGNILERFSAQQFPDLHSELNLSSLELGDSALYFCASSVGWQKTFGAGSRLTVL.

CDR3 protein: CASSLGQSGNQPQHF. The CDR3 DNA sequence: TGTGCCAGCAGCTTAGGACAGTCGGGCAATCAGCCCCAGCATTTT. V is TRBV7-6 and J is TRBJ1-5, with a weak D call TRBD1 (5 bases). V lost 1 base to trimming and J lost 2 bases, with 9 bases between them. CDR3 size: 15 residues. CDR1 is SGHVS and CDR2 is FNYEAQ in the germline V gene.